This T cell receptor (beta chain) was recorded in a study of shared clonotypes between healthy human individuals. V was trimmed by 5 bases and J by 0 bases, leaving 14 bases between them. This CDR3 spans 15 amino acids. CDR1 is SGHVS, CDR2 FQNEAQ, per germline. Regarding this clone: Its antigen is unidentified.

Notes on the study in general: The study found roughly 5% of naive CD4 clonotypes shared across a few donors.

Profiling relied on immunoSEQ multiplex PCR, and the TCRdb table lists in-frame clones only, not all of them. The sample has about 110,000 clones, around two thirds seen once; the top ten hold just under 25%. CD8 memory comprised CD45RO+ plus CCR7-negative CD45RA+ TemRA cells. The source of this sequence is a woman aged 25 to 45 in good health. Sequencing was carried out using memory CD8+ T cells sorted from blood. Stated subset: CD45RO+ cells pooled with CCR7-negative TemRA cells. The chain recombines TRBV7-8 with TRBJ2-7; tentative D call: TRBD1 (5 bases). Here the CDR3 reads CASSPRGPYSYEQYF. DNA for the CDR3: TGTGCCAGCAGCCCAAGGGGTCCCTACTCCTACGAGCAGTACTTC.